This T cell receptor (beta chain) was captured in a study of breast tumors, draining lymph nodes, adjacent tissues. This clonotype was recorded many times. Samples came from axillary lymph nodes draining the breast cancer. TCRdb re-analysed the multiplex PCR reads in MiXCR, keeping a single row per CDR3 protein. The sample yields some 150,000 distinct CDR3 sequences, around 20% seen once. This clonotype was sampled from a female donor with breast cancer. Some clones in this sample may be carry-over from other donors' samples. Sequencing was done on a sample of axillary lymph node tissue.

The CDR3 reads CASSIAWRGASNQPQHF. The DNA for the CDR3 is TGTGCCAGTAGTATAGCCTGGCGGGGGGCGAGCAATCAGCCCCAGCATTTT. This chain joins TRBV19 and TRBJ1-5; TRBD1 might be the D (6 bases). V was trimmed by 1 base and J by 1 base, leaving 14 bases between them. CDR1 is LNHDA, CDR2 SQIVND, per germline (reference sequence). This CDR3 comprises 17 residues. The entire variable domain, with the rest obtained from reference TRBV19 and TRBJ1-5, is as follows: DGGITQSPKYLFRKEGQNVTLSCEQNLNHDAMYWYRQDPGQGLRLIYYSQIVNDFQKGDIAEGYSVSREKKESFPLTVTSAQKNPTAFYLCASSIAWRGASNQPQHFGDGTRLSIL.